One sample yielded the 12 T cell receptor beta chains listed below, sequenced in a study of cytomegalovirus exposure and HLA in healthy donors. The PCR ran on 60 Vbeta and 13 Jbeta primers. TCRdb keeps only in-frame clones here, not all; method: immunoSEQ multiplex PCR. The profile shows 65,000 to 85,000 clones, approximately 88% of them singletons. The sequenced sample was PBMCs. All receptors derive from a woman in her fifties or sixties in good health and CMV-seronegative.

In this sample, this clone turned up once. The CDR3 reads CASSHGGQGDEKLFF. CDR3 in DNA: TGCGCCAGCAGCCACGGCGGACAGGGAGACGAAAAACTGTTTTTT. The rearrangement uses TRBV4-1 and TRBJ1-4; 8 bases fit TRBD1. The CDR3 loop spans 15 amino acids. CDR1 and CDR2 from the germline V gene are MGHRA and YSYEKL. J gave up 8 bases and V 3 bases, and 8 bases lay outside the gene matches.

The genes are TRBV6-5 and TRBJ2-7; 9 nucleotides agree with TRBD1. Per the germline V gene, CDR1 is MNHEY and CDR2 is SVGAGI. With V trimmed by 5 bases and J by 4 bases, 9 bases remained unmatched. CDR3 length: 15 residues. CDR3 bases: TGTGCCAGCAGTACAGGGGGCGTACCTATATACGAGCAGTACTTC. It specifies CASSTGGVPIYEQYF.

V and J are TRBV6-5 and TRBJ2-3, with D tentatively TRBD2 (6 bases). Per the germline V gene, CDR1 is MNHEY and CDR2 is SVGAGI. The CDR3 has 15 residues. V was shortened by 6 bases and J by 1 base, with 14 bases between the two germline ends. CDR3 nucleotides: TGTGCCAGCAGCCCACTAGGGGAGGGCACAGATACGCAGTATTTT. It translates to CASSPLGEGTDTQYF.

The chain recombines TRBV7-9 with TRBJ1-1, with 7 bases identical to TRBD1. Germline CDR1 reads SEHNR; CDR2 reads FQNEAQ (reference sequence). J lost 2 bases, V lost 3 bases, and 6 bases had no gene match. The CDR3 length is 15 residues. CDR3 sequence reads: CASSFPRQGNTEAFF. The CDR3 nucleotides read TGTGCCAGCAGCTTCCCCAGACAGGGCAACACTGAAGCTTTCTTT.

There are a few counts of this clone. V gene TRBV2 combines with J gene TRBJ1-2; TRBD1 is a possible D gene (5 bases). V shed 7 bases and J shed 6 bases, with 6 bases lying between them. The CDR3 is made up of 10 amino acids. Germline V gives CDR1 SNHLY, CDR2 FYNNEI. CDR3 nucleotides: TGTGCCAGCACCAGGGATGGCTACACCTTC. Its protein is CASTRDGYTF.

This clone was found a few times. The rearrangement links TRBV9 to TRBJ1-2; 8 nucleotides line up with TRBD1. The V segment lost 2 bases and the J segment 8 bases; nucleotides outside the gene matches: 5. The CDR3 length is 13 residues. The germline CDR1 and CDR2 sequences are SGDLS and YYNGEE. The CDR3 region has the DNA TGTGCCAGCAGCGTTACAGGGGGGGGAGGCTACACCTTC. Its protein product is CASSVTGGGGYTF.

This chain uses TRBV6-1 with TRBJ2-3; weak D call: TRBD2 (7 bases). The length of the CDR3 is 17 residues. Trimming left V 0 bases short and J 1 base short, with 14 bases between. Germline V lookup: CDR1 MNHNS, CDR2 SASEGT. The CDR3: CASSEASGGGGTDTQYF. The CDR3 bases are TGTGCCAGCAGTGAAGCGTCGGGGGGCGGGGGCACAGATACGCAGTATTTT.

The rearrangement uses TRBV7-3 and TRBJ1-1, with TRBD1 matching over 7 bases. The V gene's germline CDR1 is SGHTA and CDR2 FQGTGA. The CDR3 is 16 residues long. Losses at the gene ends were 5 bases for V and 0 bases for J; bases not matched to a gene: 9. The CDR3 DNA is TGTGCCAGCAGCGCAGGGGGATCCCACATGAACACTGAAGCTTTCTTT. It specifies CASSAGGSHMNTEAFF.

This chain connects TRBV9 to TRBJ2-5, with 11 bases lining up with TRBD2. Trimming at V came to 4 bases and at J to 5 bases, leaving 13 bases not matched to a gene. The CDR3 runs to 17 residues. Germline assignment: CDR1 SGDLS and CDR2 YYNGEE. CDR3 loop: CASSPGSSGGAWETQYF. The DNA for the CDR3 is TGTGCCAGCAGCCCCGGGAGTAGCGGGGGGGCCTGGGAGACCCAGTACTTC.

The table lists this clone with a few counts. The chain has TRBV5-4 and TRBJ1-2; a possible D gene is TRBD1 (5 bases). The germline V gene has CDR1 SGHNT and CDR2 YYREEE (reference sequence). The V end lost 2 bases, the J end lost 3 bases, and 11 bases lay between the germline ends. The CDR3 totals 14 residues. The CDR3 here is CASSFPGYDYGYTF. DNA for the CDR3: TGTGCCAGCAGCTTCCCAGGGTACGACTATGGCTACACCTTC.

The chain combines TRBV9 with TRBJ2-3; 7 bases map to TRBD2. This CDR3 contains 15 residues. Germline CDR1 and CDR2: SGDLS and YYNGEE. After removal of 5 bases from V and 2 bases from J, the junction contained 8 bases not matched to a gene. Here the CDR3 DNA reads TGTGCCAGCAGTACCGGGACTACAACCACAGATACGCAGTATTTT. It yields the protein CASSTGTTTTDTQYF.

The rearrangement links TRBV5-1 to TRBJ1-1; D may be TRBD1 (5 bases). The CDR3 spans 15 residues. The germline CDR1 and CDR2 sequences are SGHRS and YFSETQ. The V and J ends lost 1 base and 1 base respectively, with 11 bases between them. In DNA, the CDR3 is TGCGCCAGCAGCTTGCCGGGGGTTGGGAACACTGAAGCTTTCTTT. Protein sequence: CASSLPGVGNTEAFF.